These 31 T cell receptor beta chains share one sample of origin, sequenced in a study of cytotoxic CD8 clonotypes in ibrutinib-treated CLL. Profiling relied on immunoSEQ multiplex PCR, and the TCRdb table lists in-frame clones only, not all of them. Of some 150,000 clones detected, approximately 80% appear once; the ten largest clones hold 7.6%. This specimen consisted of PBMCs, obtained after 36 months of ibrutinib treatment. These receptors were obtained from a human donor with chronic lymphocytic leukemia.

Concerning this clone itself: The same CDR3 can be traced to other DNA sequences in this sample. This chain links TRBV6-5 with TRBJ1-2, with no clear D. V shed 2 bases and J shed 0 bases, with 4 bases lying between them. The CDR3 length is 13 residues. The germline V gene has CDR1 MNHEY and CDR2 SVGAGI. In DNA form, the CDR3 reads TGTGCCAGCAGTTACGGTCCTAACTATGGCTACACCTTC. Translation gives CASSYGPNYGYTF.

V and J are TRBV14 and TRBJ2-1, with D possibly TRBD2 on 6 matching bases. Trimming removed 6 bases at V and 3 bases at J, with 12 bases between. This CDR3 comprises 14 residues. Germline V CDR1 and CDR2: SGHDN, FVKESK. Written as DNA, the CDR3 is TGTGCCAGCAGGTCCGGGACTTACTACAATGAGCAGTTCTTC. This gives the protein CASRSGTYYNEQFF. Full variable domain (rest looked up from reference TRBV14 and TRBJ2-1): EAGVTQFPSHSVIEKGQTVTLRCDPISGHDNLYWYRRVMGKEIKFLLHFVKESKQDESGMPNNRFLAERTGGTYSTLKVQPAELEDSGVYFCASRSGTYYNEQFFGPGTRLTVL.

CDR3 nucleotide sequence: TGTGCCACTAACAGGGGCCGATTCAATCAGCCCCAGCATTTT. This codes for CATNRGRFNQPQHF. The rearrangement joins TRBV19 to TRBJ1-5; 7 bases agree with TRBD1. The CDR3 spans 14 residues. Germline CDR1 is LNHDA and CDR2 is SQIVND (reference sequence). V was pared by 10 bases and J by 3 bases, with 9 bases of the junction left unmatched.

The gene calls are TRBV2 and TRBJ2-2; D tentatively fits TRBD1 or TRBD2 (6 bases each). The CDR3 runs 14 residues. Trimming removed 6 bases at V and 8 bases at J, with 16 bases between. The germline gives CDR1 SNHLY, CDR2 FYNNEI. This CDR3 is CASSIGGPVGELFF. The CDR3 nucleotides are TGTGCCAGCAGCATCGGGGGCCCGGTAGGGGAGCTGTTTTTT.

The V gene is TRBV13, the J gene TRBJ2-7; 8 bases agree with TRBD1. V dropped 5 bases and J dropped 2; count of bases not matched to a gene: 5. CDR3 length: 14 residues. Per germline, CDR1 PRHDT and CDR2 FYEKMQ (reference sequence). This CDR3 is CASSLRGRTYEQYF. For the CDR3, the DNA is TGTGCCAGCAGCCTCAGGGGGCGTACCTACGAGCAGTACTTC.

The chain links TRBV7-3 to TRBJ2-5; D is undetermined. V was pared by 2 bases and J by 5 bases, with 9 bases between. Germline V gene sequence: CDR1 SGHTA, CDR2 FQGTGA. This CDR3 has 13 residues. This CDR3 is CASSLFGVETQYF. As DNA, the CDR3 is TGTGCCAGCAGCTTATTTGGGGTTGAGACCCAGTACTTC. The entire variable domain, with the rest obtained from reference TRBV7-3 and TRBJ2-5, is as follows: GAGVSQTPSNKVTEKGKYVELRCDPISGHTALYWYRQSLGQGPEFLIYFQGTGAADDSGLPNDRFFAVRPEGSVSTLKIQRTERGDSAVYLCASSLFGVETQYFGPGTRLLVL.

For the CDR3, the DNA is TGCAGCGTTGCACAGGGGAAGTACAATGAGCAGTTCTTC. This sequence encodes CSVAQGKYNEQFF. The rearrangement uses TRBV29-1 and TRBJ2-1; TRBD1 matches at 7 bases. The CDR3 spans 13 residues. The V gene's germline CDR1 is SQVTM and CDR2 ANQGSEA. V trimming: 4 bases; J trimming: 4 bases; junction bases outside the gene matches: 4.

V usage is TRBV12-5 and J usage is TRBJ2-7; possibly TRBD1 for D (6 bases). Trimming shortened V by 2 bases and J by 3 bases, and 20 bases separated the two germline ends. The germline V gene encodes CDR1 LGHNT and CDR2 FRNRAP. There are 17 residues in the CDR3. CDR3 nucleotides: TGTGCTAGTGGTTTGCCCCCTGGGACAACAAAATTCTACGAGCAGTACTTC. Translating gives CASGLPPGTTKFYEQYF.

V and J are TRBV7-9 and TRBJ1-1; unclear D gene. CDR1 is SEHNR and CDR2 is FQNEAQ in the germline V gene (reference sequence). This CDR3 contains 15 residues. V dropped 8 bases and J dropped 0 bases, with 16 bases sitting between them. CDR3 bases: TGTGCCAGCGCCGGATCTTCCCCCATGAACACTGAAGCTTTCTTT. As protein: CASAGSSPMNTEAFF.

The chain couples TRBV7-3 to TRBJ2-1; no firm D call. Germline CDR1 reads SGHTA; CDR2 reads FQGTGA. The CDR3 sequence is 13 residues long. Trimming left V 4 bases short and J 0 bases short, with 4 bases between. The CDR3 DNA is TGTGCCAGCAGCTCGGACTCCTACAATGAGCAGTTCTTC. The encoded protein is CASSSDSYNEQFF. The full variable domain, with the rest looked up from reference TRBV7-3 and TRBJ2-1, is GAGVSQTPSNKVTEKGKYVELRCDPISGHTALYWYRQSLGQGPEFLIYFQGTGAADDSGLPNDRFFAVRPEGSVSTLKIQRTERGDSAVYLCASSSDSYNEQFFGPGTRLTVL.

This chain joins TRBV5-8 and TRBJ1-2; D is unresolved. Germline-derived CDR1 and CDR2 are SGHTS and YDEGEE. The ends were cut back, 0 bases at V and 0 bases at J, with 9 bases in the middle. There are 15 residues in the CDR3. The CDR3 region has the DNA TGTGCCAGCAGCTTGGGTTATGGTTCTAACTATGGCTACACCTTC. Its translation is CASSLGYGSNYGYTF.

The chain joins TRBV4-1 to TRBJ2-5; 7 bases line up with TRBD1. The CDR3 spans 18 residues. The V gene end was trimmed by 0 bases and the J gene end by 2 bases; junction bases not matched to a gene: 12. Germline CDR1 is MGHRA and CDR2 is YSYEKL. The CDR3 here is CASSQDSRSGTAQETQYF. CDR3 sequence (DNA): TGCGCCAGCAGCCAAGATAGCCGCTCGGGGACAGCACAAGAGACCCAGTACTTC.

J is TRBJ1-1 and V is TRBV18, with 8 nucleotides matching TRBD1. CDR3 length: 16 residues. CDR1 and CDR2 from the germline V gene are KGHSH and LQKENI. With 4 bases clipped from V and 1 base from J, the junction kept 8 bases outside the gene matches. The DNA of the CDR3 is TGTGCCAGCTCACAACAGACGACAGGGGCGAACACTGAAGCTTTCTTT. This translates into CASSQQTTGANTEAFF.

The chain joins TRBV14 to TRBJ2-2; D may be TRBD1 (7 bases). The CDR3 runs to 18 residues. Germline assignment: CDR1 SGHDN and CDR2 FVKESK. V gave up 2 bases and J gave up 1 base, with 17 bases separating them. The CDR3 bases are TGTGCCAGCAGCCAAAGCCGCAGGAGGGACAGGAACACCGGGGAGCTGTTTTTT. This encodes CASSQSRRRDRNTGELFF.

The V gene is TRBV18, the J gene TRBJ2-7; 7 bases match TRBD2. The germline CDR1 and CDR2 sequences are KGHSH and LQKENI. This CDR3 is 15 amino acids long. V trimming: 5 bases; J trimming: 2 bases; junction bases outside the gene matches: 9. CDR3 sequence reads: CASSRALAGAYEQYF. The DNA of the CDR3 is TGTGCCAGCTCAAGGGCCCTTGCGGGGGCCTACGAGCAGTACTTC.

The chain joins TRBV2 to TRBJ1-2; 10 bases fit TRBD1. J lost 3 bases, V lost 7 bases, and 5 bases had no gene match. Germline V CDR1 and CDR2: SNHLY, FYNNEI. CDR3 length: 14 amino acids. CDR3 DNA sequence: TGTGCCAGCATTGCCGGGACAGGGGACTATGGCTACACCTTC. As protein: CASIAGTGDYGYTF.

This clone was observed a handful of times. The rearrangement links TRBV10-3 to TRBJ1-1; D is unresolved. The germline V gene has CDR1 ENHRY and CDR2 SYGVKD. The CDR3 consists of 15 residues. With 4 bases removed from V and 1 base from J, the gap between germline ends came to 13 bases. The CDR3 spells CAISAFGPSNTEAFF. The CDR3 nucleotides are TGTGCCATCAGTGCGTTCGGCCCCTCGAACACTGAAGCTTTCTTT.

The gene calls are TRBV15 and TRBJ2-1; D is unresolved. The CDR3 has 17 residues. Trimming shortened V by 0 bases and J by 3 bases, and 15 bases separated the two germline ends. The germline V gene encodes CDR1 LNHNV and CDR2 YYDKDF (reference sequence). CDR3 sequence (DNA): TGTGCCACCAGCAGAGATTTCTCCCCCCTTGGCTACAATGAGCAGTTCTTC. Translated: CATSRDFSPLGYNEQFF.

The chain couples TRBV13 to TRBJ1-3; D is ambiguous. The CDR3 length is 15 residues. V dropped 5 bases and J dropped 4 bases, with 15 bases sitting between them. Germline CDR1 is PRHDT and CDR2 is FYEKMQ (reference sequence). The CDR3 reads CASSRSGPRGNTIYF. The CDR3 nucleotides are TGTGCCAGCAGCCGCTCAGGACCACGGGGAAACACCATATATTTT. The complete variable domain, with remaining parts taken from reference TRBV13 and TRBJ1-3, reads AAGVIQSPRHLIKEKRETATLKCYPIPRHDTVYWYQQGPGQDPQFLISFYEKMQSDKGSIPDRFSAQQFSDYHSELNMSSLELGDSALYFCASSRSGPRGNTIYFGEGSWLTVV.

The gene calls are TRBV27 and TRBJ2-5; 11 nucleotides align to TRBD1. J gave up 6 bases and V 3 bases, and 3 bases lay outside the gene matches. Looked up from germline, CDR1 is MNHEY and CDR2 is SMNVEV (reference sequence). The CDR3 is 14 residues long. CDR3 loop: CASSLGQGVKTQYF. The CDR3 DNA sequence: TGTGCCAGCAGTTTGGGACAGGGGGTAAAGACCCAGTACTTC.

The V call is TRBV4-1, the J call TRBJ1-1, with 8 bases matching TRBD1. V lost 4 bases, J lost 1 base, and 2 bases stayed unmatched. CDR1 and CDR2 (germline): MGHRA, YSYEKL. CDR3 size: 14 residues. Here the CDR3 DNA reads TGCGCCAGCAGCCCGGACAGGGCGAACACTGAAGCTTTCTTT. Translating it yields CASSPDRANTEAFF.

The V and J genes are TRBV11-2 and TRBJ2-3, with 11 bases that match TRBD2. The germline gives CDR1 SGHAT, CDR2 FQNNGV. The ends lost 1 base at V and 6 bases at J; junction bases unmatched: 6. The CDR3 runs to 16 residues. CDR3 protein: CASSLGQLAGADTQYF. CDR3 bases: TGTGCCAGCAGCTTAGGCCAACTAGCGGGGGCTGATACGCAGTATTTT.

V is TRBV19 and J is TRBJ2-2; TRBD2 aligns across 14 bases. CDR1 and CDR2 (germline): LNHDA, SQIVND (reference sequence). CDR3 length: 19 residues. J was trimmed by 5 bases and V by 4 bases; bases with no gene match: 12. The CDR3 bases are TGTGCCAGTAGTAGATTCCAGACTAGCGGGAGGGTGGCGACCGGGGAGCTGTTTTTT. Its protein product is CASSRFQTSGRVATGELFF. Drawing the rest from reference TRBV19 and TRBJ2-2, the complete variable domain is DGGITQSPKYLFRKEGQNVTLSCEQNLNHDAMYWYRQDPGQGLRLIYYSQIVNDFQKGDIAEGYSVSREKKESFPLTVTSAQKNPTAFYLCASSRFQTSGRVATGELFFGEGSRLTVL.

The rearrangement links TRBV15 to TRBJ1-5; no clear D gene. This CDR3 comprises 12 residues. V was shortened by 1 base and J by 7 bases, with 5 bases between the two germline ends. CDR1 and CDR2 from the germline V gene are LNHNV and YYDKDF (reference sequence). DNA for the CDR3: TGTGCCACCAGCAGAGTTGAGCAGCCCCAGCATTTT. This sequence encodes CATSRVEQPQHF.

The rearrangement links TRBV25-1 to TRBJ1-6; D unclear. Germline V gives CDR1 MGHDK, CDR2 SYGVNS. Trimming removed 5 bases from V and 7 bases from J, with 15 bases in between. The CDR3 is 15 amino acids. CDR3: CASSQWAGRNSPLHF. In nucleotides, the CDR3 is TGTGCCAGCAGTCAATGGGCGGGCCGGAATTCACCCCTCCACTTT.

This clone has more than one count but fewer than ten. The genes are TRBV7-8 and TRBJ1-2, with a possible D match to TRBD1 (5 bases). CDR1 is SGHVS and CDR2 is FQNEAQ in the germline V gene. The CDR3 consists of 15 residues. The germline V and J ends were trimmed by 7 bases and 3 bases, with 18 bases remaining between them. The chain's CDR3 is CASTISQGRDYGYTF. CDR3 in DNA: TGTGCCAGCACCATTAGTCAGGGCAGGGACTATGGCTACACCTTC.

This chain links TRBV5-4 with TRBJ2-7; 12 positions match TRBD2. Germline-derived CDR1 and CDR2 are SGHNT and YYREEE (reference sequence). Unmatched junction bases numbered 4, after V lost 0 bases and J lost 3 bases. The CDR3 covers 16 residues. CDR3 DNA: TGTGCCAGCAGCTTGGGAGGACTAGCGGGACTCTACGAGCAGTACTTC. Translated: CASSLGGLAGLYEQYF. The full variable domain, in which reference TRBV5-4 and TRBJ2-7 provide the parts outside the CDR3, is ETGVTQSPTHLIKTRGQQVTLRCSSQSGHNTVSWYQQALGQGPQFIFQYYREEENGRGNFPPRFSGLQFPNYSSELNVNALELDDSALYLCASSLGGLAGLYEQYFGPGTRLTVT.

The chain recombines TRBV5-1 with TRBJ2-3; D remains ambiguous. The V end was cut by 0 bases, the J end by 6 bases, with 11 bases between. Germline V lookup: CDR1 SGHRS, CDR2 YFSETQ. CDR3 size: 14 residues. CDR3 sequence: CASSLDTAGDTQYF. The CDR3 coding sequence is TGCGCCAGCAGCTTGGACACCGCCGGTGATACGCAGTATTTT.

The chain carries TRBV18 and TRBJ2-3, with 9 bases fitting TRBD1. The CDR3 is 16 residues long. V was clipped by 2 bases and J by 6 bases; unmatched bases: 9. Germline lookup yields CDR1 KGHSH and CDR2 LQKENI. CDR3 sequence: CASSPVPGTGIDTQYF. The CDR3 DNA reads as TGTGCCAGCTCACCAGTTCCCGGGACAGGGATCGATACGCAGTATTTT.

The V and J genes are TRBV6-6 and TRBJ2-7, with D perhaps being TRBD1 or TRBD2 (5 bases each). The V gene lost 6 bases and the J gene lost 1 base, with 16 bases spanning the gap. This CDR3 contains 15 residues. CDR1 MNHNY and CDR2 SVGAGI come from the germline V gene (reference sequence). CDR3 sequence: CASRTSSWGSYEQYF. The CDR3 DNA reads TGTGCCAGCAGAACCTCGAGCTGGGGGTCCTACGAGCAGTACTTC.

The chain links TRBV5-1 to TRBJ2-7, with 7 bases fitting TRBD2. V dropped 5 bases and J dropped 4; count of bases not matched to a gene: 6. The CDR3 loop spans 13 amino acids. CDR1 and CDR2 from the germline V gene are SGHRS and YFSETQ. CDR3 sequence: CASRGSGMYEQYF. The CDR3 DNA reads as TGCGCCAGCAGGGGGAGCGGGATGTACGAGCAGTACTTC.